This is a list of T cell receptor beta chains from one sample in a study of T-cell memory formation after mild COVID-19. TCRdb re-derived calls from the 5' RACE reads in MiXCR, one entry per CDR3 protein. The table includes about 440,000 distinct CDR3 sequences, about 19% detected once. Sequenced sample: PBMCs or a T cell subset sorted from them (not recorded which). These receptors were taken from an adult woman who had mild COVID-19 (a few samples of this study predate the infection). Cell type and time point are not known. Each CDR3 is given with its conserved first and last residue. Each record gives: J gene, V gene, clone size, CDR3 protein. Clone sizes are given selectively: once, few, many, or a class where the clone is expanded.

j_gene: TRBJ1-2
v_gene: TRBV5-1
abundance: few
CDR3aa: CASSITGSFGYTF

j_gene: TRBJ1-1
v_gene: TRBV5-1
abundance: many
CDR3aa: CASSFDRNTEAFF

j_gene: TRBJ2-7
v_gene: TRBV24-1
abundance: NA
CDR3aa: CATSDTSGTAYEQYF

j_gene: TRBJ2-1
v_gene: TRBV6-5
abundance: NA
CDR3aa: CASSYFLAGVSNEQFF

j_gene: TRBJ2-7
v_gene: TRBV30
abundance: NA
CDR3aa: CAWRLTPSYEQYF

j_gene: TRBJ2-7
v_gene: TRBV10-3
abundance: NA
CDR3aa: CAITRDRAYEQYF

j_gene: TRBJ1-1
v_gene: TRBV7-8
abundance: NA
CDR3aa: CASSLGTGEAPGAAFF

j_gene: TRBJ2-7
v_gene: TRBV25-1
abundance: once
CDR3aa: CASSGTGREQYF

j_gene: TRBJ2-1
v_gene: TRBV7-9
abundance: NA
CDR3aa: CASSPTPRSDNEQFF

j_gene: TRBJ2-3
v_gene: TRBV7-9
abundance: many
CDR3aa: CASSLLTADTQYF

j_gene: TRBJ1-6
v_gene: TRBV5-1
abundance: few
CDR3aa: CASSYRDRENSPLHF

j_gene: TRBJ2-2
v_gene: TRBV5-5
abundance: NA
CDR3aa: CASSLQPGQGASGELFF

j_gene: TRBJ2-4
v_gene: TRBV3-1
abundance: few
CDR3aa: CASSQGQLAGPARENIQYF

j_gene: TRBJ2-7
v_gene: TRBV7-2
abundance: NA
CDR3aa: CASSHTTYEQYF

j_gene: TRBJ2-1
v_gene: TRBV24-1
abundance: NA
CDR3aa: CATATSGTFYNEQFF

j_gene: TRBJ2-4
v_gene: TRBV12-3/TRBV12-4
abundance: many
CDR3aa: CASSFGGPALAKNIQYF

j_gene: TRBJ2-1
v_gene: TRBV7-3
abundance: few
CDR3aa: CASSQDGLAGIEQFF

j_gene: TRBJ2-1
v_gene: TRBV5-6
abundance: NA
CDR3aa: CASSRRGQGSYNEQFF

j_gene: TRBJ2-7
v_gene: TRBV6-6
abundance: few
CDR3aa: CASSYSTGASYEQYF

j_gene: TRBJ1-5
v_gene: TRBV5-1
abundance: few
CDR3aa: CASSLGPPGQGIQPQHF

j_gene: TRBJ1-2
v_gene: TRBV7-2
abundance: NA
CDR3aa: CASSLESVSQGYTF

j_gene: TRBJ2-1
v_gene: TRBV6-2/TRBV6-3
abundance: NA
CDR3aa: CASSSAGAYNEQFF

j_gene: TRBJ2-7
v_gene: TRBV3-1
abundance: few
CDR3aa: CASSPTGKKRLSLYEQYF

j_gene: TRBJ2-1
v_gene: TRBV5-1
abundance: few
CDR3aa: CASSLTGPEYNEQFF

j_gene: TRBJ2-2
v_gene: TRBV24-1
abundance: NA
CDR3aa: CATSDGWGNTGELFF

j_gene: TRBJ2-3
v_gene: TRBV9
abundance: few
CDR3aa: CASSVTRRAAGTDTQYF

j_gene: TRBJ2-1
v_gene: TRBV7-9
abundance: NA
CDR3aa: CASNFPPASYNEQFF

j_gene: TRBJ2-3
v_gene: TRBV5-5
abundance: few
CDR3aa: CASSGGTDSTDTQYF

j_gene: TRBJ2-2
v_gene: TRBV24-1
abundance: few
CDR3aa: CATSVTPDRGAVFF

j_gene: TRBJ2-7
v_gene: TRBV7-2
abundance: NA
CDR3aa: CASSLALGRANEQYF

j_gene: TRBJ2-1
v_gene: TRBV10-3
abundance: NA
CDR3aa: CAIRGGLSGSLVNEQFF

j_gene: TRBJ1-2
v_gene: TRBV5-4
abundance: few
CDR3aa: CASSSRSTQGNYGYTF

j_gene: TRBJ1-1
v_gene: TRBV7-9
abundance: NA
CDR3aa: CASRQQGGSTEAFF

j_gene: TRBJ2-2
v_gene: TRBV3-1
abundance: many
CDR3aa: CASSPLAGGVSTGELFF

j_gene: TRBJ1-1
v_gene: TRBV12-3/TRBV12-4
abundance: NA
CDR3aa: CASTFGVGPNTEAFF

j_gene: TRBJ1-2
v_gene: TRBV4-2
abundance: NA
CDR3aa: CASSQELSGLYGYTF

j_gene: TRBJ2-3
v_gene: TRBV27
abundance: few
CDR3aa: CASSLSKGVVTPYTQYF

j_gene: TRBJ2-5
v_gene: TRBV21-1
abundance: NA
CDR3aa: CASSKEGNRGPIEETQYF

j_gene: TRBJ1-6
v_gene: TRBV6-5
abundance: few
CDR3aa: CASSYDRGQNSPLHF

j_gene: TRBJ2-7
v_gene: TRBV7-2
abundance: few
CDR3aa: CASSFLSYEQYF

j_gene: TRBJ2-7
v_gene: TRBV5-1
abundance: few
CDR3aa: CASSTGGPVFDEQYF

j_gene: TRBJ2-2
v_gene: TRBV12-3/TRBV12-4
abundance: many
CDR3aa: CASTRNTGELFF

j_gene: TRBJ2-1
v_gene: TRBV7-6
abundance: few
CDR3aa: CASSSQSWGISYNEQFF

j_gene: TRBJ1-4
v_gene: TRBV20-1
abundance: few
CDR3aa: CSAIGQGVLGGEKLFF

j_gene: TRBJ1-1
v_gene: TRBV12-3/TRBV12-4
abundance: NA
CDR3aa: CASSSRTGENTEAFF

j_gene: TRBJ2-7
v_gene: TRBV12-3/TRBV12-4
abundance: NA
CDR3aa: CASSAQGFYSYEQYF

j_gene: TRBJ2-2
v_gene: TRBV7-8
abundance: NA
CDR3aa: CASSPRQGHTGELFF

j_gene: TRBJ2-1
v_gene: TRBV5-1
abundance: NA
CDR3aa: CASSLGTRTNSYNEQFF

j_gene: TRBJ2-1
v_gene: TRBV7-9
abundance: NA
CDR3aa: CAKSTQGPEQFF

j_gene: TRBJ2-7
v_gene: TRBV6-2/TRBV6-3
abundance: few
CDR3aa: CASSRRLAGYEQYF

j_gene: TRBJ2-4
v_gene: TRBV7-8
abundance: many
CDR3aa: CASSPGARTGLAKNIQYF

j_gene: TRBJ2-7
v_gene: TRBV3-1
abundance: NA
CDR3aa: CARERIAGGSYEQYF